The rows below give T cell receptor beta chains drawn from one sample of a study of blood T cell repertoires in COVID-19. Some clones are missing from TCRdb's copy, which holds only in-frame ones; the method was immunoSEQ multiplex PCR. This sample has fewer than 250,000 clones; approximately 80% occur once, and the top ten carry roughly a tenth. Sequencing was carried out using peripheral blood. These receptors were taken from a woman older than 75 with COVID-19, enrolled during active disease. The CDR3 runs from the conserved cysteine through the conserved F or W. A D gene is named only where the DNA matches it firmly. Clone sizes are given selectively: once, few, many, or a class where the clone is expanded.

d_gene	v_gene	abundance	j_gene	CDR3aa	CDR3nt
NA	TRBV10-1	NA	TRBJ2-5	CASSESGAGQYF	TGCGCCAGCAGTGAGTCGGGCGCGGGTCAGTACTTC
TRBD1	TRBV2	NA	TRBJ1-6	CASSPDRGAYGALHF	TGTGCCAGCAGTCCAGACAGGGGGGCTTATGGAGCCCTCCACTTT
NA	TRBV7-2	NA	TRBJ1-1	CASSLDPGDTEAFF	TGTGCCAGCAGCCTCGACCCGGGAGACACTGAAGCTTTCTTT
NA	TRBV6-2/TRBV6-3	NA	TRBJ2-1	CASSQDVMGPYNEQFF	TGTGCCAGCAGCCAGGATGTCATGGGCCCCTACAATGAGCAGTTCTTC
TRBD1	TRBV11-3	NA	TRBJ1-1	CASSPQGANTEAFF	TGTGCCAGCAGCCCACAGGGGGCTAACACTGAAGCTTTCTTT
NA	TRBV2	NA	TRBJ1-4	CASSAGRDNEKLFF	TGTGCCAGCAGCGCCGGGCGGGATAATGAAAAACTGTTTTTT
NA	TRBV7-2	NA	TRBJ1-1	CASSRDSTEAFF	TGTGCCAGCAGCCGTGACAGCACTGAAGCTTTCTTT
NA	TRBV28	once	TRBJ1-5	CASSFSLTGNQPQHF	TGTGCCAGCAGTTTCTCTTTAACAGGTAATCAGCCCCAGCATTTT
NA	TRBV21-1	once	TRBJ2-1	CASSKEGSGISYNEQFF	TGTGCCAGCAGCAAAGAGGGGAGCGGGATCTCCTACAATGAGCAGTTCTTC
NA	TRBV19	NA	TRBJ2-2	CASSRGRDTGELFF	TGTGCCAGTAGTCGAGGGAGAGACACCGGGGAGCTGTTTTTT
NA	TRBV7-2	few	TRBJ2-1	CASSLALRNEQFF	TGTGCCAGCAGCTTAGCGCTAAGAAATGAGCAGTTCTTC
NA	TRBV5-1	NA	TRBJ1-1	CASSGQDNTEAFF	TGCGCCAGCTCGGGACAAGATAACACTGAAGCTTTCTTT
NA	TRBV5-1	NA	TRBJ2-3	CASSLGQLASTDTQYF	TGCGCCAGCAGCTTGGGACAGTTAGCTAGCACAGATACGCAGTATTTT
TRBD1	TRBV19	NA	TRBJ1-2	CASSTGQVGGYTF	TGTGCCAGTAGTACCGGACAGGTTGGGGGCTACACCTTC
NA	TRBV24-1	NA	TRBJ2-5	CATSGASAGQETQYF	TGTGCCACCAGTGGCGCATCAGCGGGCCAAGAGACCCAGTACTTC
NA	TRBV9	NA	TRBJ1-2	CASSGFPAGASNYGYTF	TGTGCCAGCAGCGGATTTCCAGCAGGGGCGTCTAACTATGGCTACACCTTC
NA	TRBV7-2	NA	TRBJ1-6	CASSLEGRYSPLHF	TGTGCCAGCAGCTTGGAGGGGAGGTATTCACCCCTCCACTTT
NA	TRBV7-9	NA	TRBJ2-5	CASSSPVSRETQYF	TGTGCCAGCAGCTCCCCGGTTTCGCGAGAGACCCAGTACTTC
NA	TRBV15	NA	TRBJ2-1	CATSRRLSNEQFF	TGTGCCACCAGCAGGCGACTAAGCAATGAGCAGTTCTTC
NA	TRBV14	NA	TRBJ1-3	CASSQDPGVRNTIYF	TGTGCCAGCAGCCAAGATCCGGGGGTTCGAAACACCATATATTTT
NA	TRBV10-2	NA	TRBJ2-3	CASRQDTQYF	TGCGCCAGCAGACAAGATACGCAGTATTTT
TRBD2	TRBV4-1	NA	TRBJ2-3	CASSQGLAGGRADTQYF	TGCGCCAGCAGCCAGGGTTTAGCGGGGGGGCGGGCAGATACGCAGTATTTT
TRBD1	TRBV27	NA	TRBJ1-2	CASSLGQGAFGYTF	TGTGCCAGCAGTTTGGGCCAGGGGGCGTTTGGCTACACCTTC
NA	TRBV12-3/TRBV12-4	NA	TRBJ1-1	CASSPDMNTEAFF	TGTGCCAGCAGTCCGGACATGAACACTGAAGCTTTCTTT
TRBD2	TRBV9	few	TRBJ2-7	CASSVEAGAYEQYF	TGTGCCAGCAGCGTAGAAGCGGGGGCCTACGAGCAGTACTTC
NA	TRBV11-2	NA	TRBJ2-5	CASSPGEKETQYF	TGTGCCAGCAGCCCTGGAGAGAAAGAGACCCAGTACTTC
TRBD1	TRBV27	NA	TRBJ1-2	CASSLTTGSYGYTF	TGTGCCAGCAGTTTGACGACAGGGAGCTATGGCTACACCTTC
TRBD1	TRBV2	once	TRBJ1-2	CASRRGQDYGYTF	TGTGCCAGCAGAAGGGGGCAGGACTATGGCTACACCTTC
NA	TRBV30	NA	TRBJ1-6	CAWSPGWSNSPLHF	TGTGCCTGGAGTCCAGGGTGGAGTAATTCACCCCTCCACTTT